The clone carrying this T cell receptor (beta chain) was counted a few times. Original handling: Amplification of reference gene primers was used by the study to estimate nucleated cell counts. Some clones are missing from TCRdb's copy, which holds only in-frame ones; the method was immunoSEQ multiplex PCR. V and J calls and clone size come straight from that table; D and trimming were deduced from the DNA. The data show around 45,000 clones, with roughly three quarters seen just once and approximately 30% held by the top ten. V lost 2 bases to trimming and J lost 5 bases; unmatched junction nucleotides: 17. This CDR3 spans 18 amino acids. Germline-derived CDR1 and CDR2 are MNHEY and SMNVEV (reference sequence). The data were taken from a study of blood T cell repertoires in COVID-19. Overall study context: The origin of the acute and convalescent COVID-19 samples was the United States, Italy and Spain. T cells, B-cell-depleted T cells, or PBMCs supplied cDNA or gDNA.

The sequence was collected from a woman aged 80 or over with acute or convalescent COVID-19. The chain has TRBV27 and TRBJ2-5, with 7 bases identical to TRBD1. Sequencing used peripheral blood. CDR3 protein: CASSLGGRDRDQGETQYF. The CDR3 DNA reads TGTGCCAGCAGTTTAGGGGGCCGGGACAGAGACCAAGGGGAGACCCAGTACTTC.